This T cell receptor beta chain is drawn from a study of blood T cell repertoires in COVID-19. The method was immunoSEQ multiplex PCR; TCRdb's version includes in-frame clones alone and lacks a portion of them. This sample yields under 350,000 clones, of which roughly nine tenths are seen a single time; around 2.6% belongs to the top ten. The CDR3 spans 13 residues. Germline values: CDR1 SEHNR, CDR2 FQNEAQ (reference sequence). Trimming shortened V by 3 bases and J by 12 bases, and 12 bases separated the two germline ends. Cohort placement rested on clinical history that participants reported themselves.

Source material: PBMCs or T cells enriched from blood (not recorded which). The chain links TRBV7-9 to TRBJ1-6, with D tentatively TRBD1 (5 bases). The clonotype was recovered from a man between 60 and 75 years old who had recovered from COVID-19. The CDR3 spells CASSLQTTEPLHF. For the CDR3, the DNA is TGTGCCAGCAGCTTGCAAACGACAGAACCCCTCCACTTT.